The 11 T cell receptor beta chains presented below share a single source sample, sequenced in a study of CD8 T cells in ankylosing spondylitis. Study conclusions and caveats: What seemed typical of ankylosing spondylitis blood was a TCR beta motif built from roughly 8 highly homologous variants.

TCRdb re-called the 5' RACE reads through MiXCR, storing one row per CDR3 protein. The data show around 770,000 distinct CDR3 sequences, with around a fifth seen just once and around 20% held by the top ten. No antigen has been identified for these receptors. Sequenced input: blood, either unsorted or a sorted T cell fraction (not recorded which). The source of these receptors is a male donor with ankylosing spondylitis.

V gene TRBV29-1 combines with J gene TRBJ1-2; 9 bases map to TRBD1. Trimming removed 6 bases from V and 8 bases from J; junction bases left unmatched: 7. The CDR3 has 12 amino acids. Germline loops: CDR1 SQVTM, CDR2 ANQGSEA. Written as DNA, the CDR3 is TGCAGCGTGGAGGACAGGGGTGGCGGCTACACCTTC. This sequence encodes CSVEDRGGGYTF.

The chain joins TRBV29-1 to TRBJ2-3, with D unresolved. V dropped 7 bases and J dropped 0 bases, with 20 bases sitting between them. The CDR3 covers 16 residues. Germline V gives CDR1 SQVTM, CDR2 ANQGSEA. CDR3 sequence: CSAEGWVQQSTDTQYF. CDR3 DNA sequence: TGCAGCGCCGAAGGGTGGGTGCAGCAGAGCACAGATACGCAGTATTTT.

The chain uses TRBV7-8 and TRBJ2-2, with 10 nucleotides matching TRBD2. V lost 5 bases to trimming and J lost 1 base; unmatched junction nucleotides: 4. Germline values: CDR1 SGHVS, CDR2 FQNEAQ. This CDR3 is 16 amino acids long. In DNA form, the CDR3 reads TGTGCCAGCAGCAACCGGACTAGCGGGAACACCGGGGAGCTGTTTTTT. It codes for CASSNRTSGNTGELFF.

This clonotype was recorded a few times. The V gene is TRBV29-1, the J gene TRBJ2-3; possible D gene TRBD1, 6 bases. Per germline, CDR1 SQVTM and CDR2 ANQGSEA. V was cut by 7 bases and J by 10 bases, with 15 bases left in between. The CDR3 spans 11 residues. CDR3 nucleotide sequence: TGCAGCGACAGGGCGGCCAAGGCGCAGTATTTT. As protein: CSDRAAKAQYF.

The rearrangement joins TRBV20-1 to TRBJ2-7, with a tentative D call TRBD2 (7 bases). The CDR3 loop spans 14 amino acids. Trimming removed 4 bases from V and 6 bases from J, with 19 bases in between. The V gene's germline CDR1 is DFQATT and CDR2 SNEGSKA (reference sequence). CDR3 bases: TGCAGTGCTAATGCTGGAAGGGGGGGGCCCGAGCAGTACTTC. Protein sequence: CSANAGRGGPEQYF.

This clonotype was seen a handful of times. The chain couples TRBV7-2 to TRBJ2-5; TRBD2 matches at 10 bases. J lost 5 bases, V lost 0 bases, and 15 bases had no gene match. Germline V CDR1 and CDR2: SGHTA, FQGNSA. The CDR3 has 19 residues. The CDR3 nucleotides are TGTGCCAGCAGCTTAGCGGGGAGAGCGGGAGGGCCGGTTTGGGAGACCCAGTACTTC. Its protein is CASSLAGRAGGPVWETQYF.

The J gene is TRBJ1-1, the V gene TRBV20-1, with 7 bases fitting TRBD1. The CDR3 sequence is 14 residues long. In germline, CDR1 is DFQATT, CDR2 SNEGSKA (reference sequence). V lost 5 bases to trimming and J lost 1 base; unmatched junction nucleotides: 7. CDR3 loop: CSAGRDSKNTEAFF. The CDR3 region has the DNA TGCAGTGCTGGGAGGGACAGTAAGAACACTGAAGCTTTCTTT.

This rearrangement joins TRBV20-1 to TRBJ2-1; 10 nucleotides align to TRBD2. V dropped 5 bases and J dropped 10; count of bases not matched to a gene: 8. Germline CDR1 DFQATT, CDR2 SNEGSKA (reference sequence). The CDR3 has 13 amino acids. The DNA of the CDR3 is TGCAGTGCTGTCACCCCGACTAGCGGGGAGCAGTTCTTC. Translating it yields CSAVTPTSGEQFF.

This clonotype has just a few counts. The gene calls are TRBV5-1 and TRBJ1-1, with 11 bases identical to TRBD1. CDR1 and CDR2 (germline): SGHRS, YFSETQ. V shed 3 bases, J shed 0 bases, and the junction held 19 bases outside the gene matches. This CDR3 has 21 residues. The DNA for the CDR3 is TGCGCCAGCAGCTCAGAGGAGGGACAGGGGGTGATCCTAACGATGAACACTGAAGCTTTCTTT. As protein: CASSSEEGQGVILTMNTEAFF.

This chain joins TRBV5-1 and TRBJ2-7, with 10 bases matching TRBD2. V shed 4 bases and J 6 bases; nucleotides not matched to a gene: 4. CDR3 size: 13 residues. Germline values: CDR1 SGHRS, CDR2 YFSETQ. CDR3 in DNA: TGCGCCAGCAGCCTTAGCGGGAGGTCCGAGCAGTACTTC. Amino acid sequence: CASSLSGRSEQYF.

This clonotype was seen more than once but under ten times. The genes are TRBV5-1 and TRBJ2-7; D is undetermined. The germline V gene has CDR1 SGHRS and CDR2 YFSETQ. The CDR3 covers 13 residues. V was trimmed by 3 bases and J by 3 bases, leaving 10 bases between them. The CDR3 sequence is CASSSDLLYEQYF. The CDR3 DNA reads as TGCGCCAGCAGCTCGGACCTACTCTACGAGCAGTACTTC.